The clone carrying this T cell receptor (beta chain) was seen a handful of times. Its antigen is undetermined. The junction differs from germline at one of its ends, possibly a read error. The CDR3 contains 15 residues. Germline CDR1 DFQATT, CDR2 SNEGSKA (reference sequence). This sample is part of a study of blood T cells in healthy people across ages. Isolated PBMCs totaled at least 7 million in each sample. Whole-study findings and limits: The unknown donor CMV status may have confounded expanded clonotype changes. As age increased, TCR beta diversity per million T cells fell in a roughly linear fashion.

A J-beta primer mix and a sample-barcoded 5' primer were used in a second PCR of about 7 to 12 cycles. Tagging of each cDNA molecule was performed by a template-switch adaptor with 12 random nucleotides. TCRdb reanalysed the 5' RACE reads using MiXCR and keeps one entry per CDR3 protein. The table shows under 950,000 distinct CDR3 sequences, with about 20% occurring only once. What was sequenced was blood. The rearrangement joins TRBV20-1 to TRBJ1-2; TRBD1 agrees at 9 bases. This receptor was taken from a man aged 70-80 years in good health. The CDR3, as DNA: TGCAGTGCTCCGACAGGGGGGAATTCAAACTCTGGCTACACCTTC. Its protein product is CSAPTGGNSNSGYTF.